A single sample is the source of the 10 T cell receptor beta chains below, sequenced in a study of OX40 agonist ivuxolimab in advanced cancers. This table comes from immunoSEQ multiplex PCR, and its TCRdb copy is limited to in-frame clones, with some not included. In the table there are about 79,000 clones, about 90% of which are singletons. The specimen comprised CD4+ or CD8+ T cells sorted from blood, sampled in a trial of the OX40 agonist ivuxolimab. The receptors come from an adult with an advanced solid tumor such as melanoma, head and neck, liver or kidney cancer.

The chain carries TRBV28 and TRBJ2-1; 10 nucleotides align to TRBD2. Germline assignment: CDR1 MDHEN and CDR2 SYDVKM. The trim removed 4 bases at V and 6 bases at J, leaving 6 bases unmatched. CDR3 length: 15 residues. The CDR3 loop is CASSSSLAGVNEQFF. CDR3 sequence (DNA): TGTGCCAGCAGTTCGAGTCTAGCGGGAGTCAATGAGCAGTTCTTC. Based on the CDR3 plus reference TRBV28 and TRBJ2-1, the full variable domain is DVKVTQSSRYLVKRTGEKVFLECVQDMDHENMFWYRQDPGLGLRLIYFSYDVKMKEKGDIPEGYSVSREKKERFSLILESASTNQTSMYLCASSSSLAGVNEQFFGPGTRLTVL.

The rearrangement uses TRBV18 and TRBJ2-3; D is undetermined. The CDR3 runs to 14 residues. V shed 6 bases and J shed 1 base, with 11 bases lying between them. The germline V gene encodes CDR1 KGHSH and CDR2 LQKENI. CDR3 nucleotides: TGTGCCAGCTCCTCCCTTAAAGGCACAGATACGCAGTATTTT. Protein sequence: CASSSLKGTDTQYF.

The gene calls are TRBV18 and TRBJ2-7; D might be TRBD1 or TRBD2, each matching 5 bases. The CDR3 sequence is 14 residues long. Trimming took 2 bases from V and 2 from J, leaving 10 bases between them. Germline V gene sequence: CDR1 KGHSH, CDR2 LQKENI. This CDR3 is CASSPEGRAYEQYF. CDR3 nucleotides: TGTGCCAGCTCACCAGAGGGCAGGGCCTACGAGCAGTACTTC.

Here the CDR3 reads CASSTSGRAREQYF. The CDR3 coding sequence is TGTGCCAGTAGTACTAGCGGGAGGGCCCGGGAGCAGTACTTC. The V gene is TRBV19, the J gene TRBJ2-7; the match to TRBD2 covers 12 bases. Looked up from germline, CDR1 is LNHDA and CDR2 is SQIVND (reference sequence). The V and J ends lost 4 bases and 7 bases, in that order; junction bases with no gene match: 5. This CDR3 comprises 14 residues.

The chain combines TRBV18 with TRBJ2-3, with 7 nucleotides matching TRBD2. Looked up from germline, CDR1 is KGHSH and CDR2 is LQKENI. Unmatched junction bases numbered 2, after V lost 6 bases and J lost 5 bases. This CDR3 has 12 amino acids. This chain's CDR3 is CASSPGGDTQYF. CDR3 sequence (DNA): TGTGCCAGCTCCCCGGGGGGAGATACGCAGTATTTT.

The J gene is TRBJ1-2, the V gene TRBV15; possible D gene TRBD1, 5 bases. Germline V gives CDR1 LNHNV, CDR2 YYDKDF (reference sequence). Trimming cost V 2 bases and J 3 bases, with 19 bases left between them. This CDR3 is 17 amino acids long. The DNA of the CDR3 is TGTGCCACCAGCAGACCTCAATCCCCGGGACGGGACTATGGCTACACCTTC. Its protein product is CATSRPQSPGRDYGYTF.

This clone showed up just a few times. The chain uses TRBV9 and TRBJ2-7, with D hard to call. The V end was cut by 0 bases, the J end by 5 bases, with 9 bases between. The CDR3 covers 13 residues. Germline CDR1 reads SGDLS; CDR2 reads YYNGEE. The CDR3 here is CASSVAGPNEQYF. In DNA form, the CDR3 reads TGTGCCAGCAGCGTAGCGGGCCCAAACGAGCAGTACTTC.

The V gene is TRBV23-1, the J gene TRBJ2-3; 13 bases map to TRBD2. TRBV23-1 is filed as an ORF, its function uncertain. The CDR3 runs 16 residues. With V trimmed by 3 bases and J by 2 bases, 2 bases remained unmatched. The CDR3 sequence is CASSHGTSGTTDTQYF. CDR3 in DNA: TGCGCCAGCAGTCATGGGACTAGCGGGACCACAGATACGCAGTATTTT.

The rearrangement uses TRBV5-4 and TRBJ2-1; TRBD2 might be the D (6 bases). The V end lost 4 bases, the J end lost 5 bases, and 19 bases lay between the germline ends. This CDR3 contains 16 residues. CDR1 and CDR2 (germline): SGHNT, YYREEE (reference sequence). CDR3 sequence (DNA): TGTGCCAGCAGCCCGAGTCAGAGGGCGGGACACAATGAGCAGTTCTTC. Its protein product is CASSPSQRAGHNEQFF. Using reference TRBV5-4 and TRBJ2-1 for the parts outside the CDR3, the full variable domain is ETGVTQSPTHLIKTRGQQVTLRCSSQSGHNTVSWYQQALGQGPQFIFQYYREEENGRGNFPPRFSGLQFPNYSSELNVNALELDDSALYLCASSPSQRAGHNEQFFGPGTRLTVL.

The J gene is TRBJ2-5, the V gene TRBV6-5; unclear D gene. Looked up from germline, CDR1 is MNHEY and CDR2 is SVGAGI. The V and J ends lost 2 bases and 3 bases respectively, with 4 bases between them. The CDR3 extends over 12 amino acids. CDR3 protein: CASSYPKETQYF. Here the CDR3 DNA reads TGTGCCAGCAGTTACCCAAAAGAGACCCAGTACTTC.